This T cell receptor (beta chain) was identified in a study of CD8 T cells in Susac syndrome. General study findings and limits: The study acknowledged a relatively small number of individuals in its TCR sequencing and HLA analysis.

The authors sequenced TCR beta from blood CD8+ and CD4+ T cells. Included as multiple sclerosis controls were treatment-naive patients who had stable or active relapsing-remitting disease. TEMRA cells underwent FACS enrichment and CD8+ and CD4+ T cells underwent negative isolation. This clonotype has just a few counts. Its antigen is undetermined. The RNA input was roughly 0.45 to 1 ug, and it was reverse transcribed with random hexamers. TCRdb reprocessed the immunoSEQ multiplex PCR reads via MiXCR and lists one record per CDR3 protein. The sample consists of hundreds of thousands of distinct CDR3 sequences, roughly 85% of them appearing once. The germline CDR1 and CDR2 sequences are MNHEY and SVGAGI. The length of the CDR3 is 13 residues. V was cut by 2 bases and J by 0 bases, with 2 bases left in between.

This rearrangement joins TRBV6-5 to TRBJ1-3; D gene uncertain. The specimen sequenced was CD8+ T cells from PBMCs. This receptor was obtained from a human donor with multiple sclerosis. This chain's CDR3 is CASSYVSGNTIYF. The DNA for the CDR3 is TGTGCCAGCAGTTACGTCTCTGGAAACACCATATATTTT.